A selection of T cell receptor beta chains follows, all from one sample in a study of T cells expressing NK-cell markers. Reprocessing the 5' RACE reads, TCRdb reports a single entry for every CDR3 protein and omits DNA. The repertoire table contains fewer than 550,000 distinct CDR3 sequences. The sequenced material came from blood T cells: a sorted CD56 or NKG2C T cell subset, CD4+ or CD8+ T cells, or bulk PBMC T cells (not recorded which). The source of these receptors is a woman aged 45-60 years in good health. Each CDR3 is given with its conserved first and last residue.

cdr3_aa: CASLGLAGGREQFF; v_call: TRBV2; j_call: TRBJ2-1
cdr3_aa: CASREAGTGGGLGQPQHF; v_call: TRBV6-6; j_call: TRBJ1-5
cdr3_aa: CSARSRENQPQHF; v_call: TRBV20-1; j_call: TRBJ1-5
cdr3_aa: CASSSPGRTGPHWAFF; v_call: TRBV7-9; j_call: TRBJ1-1
cdr3_aa: CATSKPGQGAREQYF; v_call: TRBV15; j_call: TRBJ2-7
cdr3_aa: CSARVDRVRTEAFF; v_call: TRBV20-1; j_call: TRBJ1-1
cdr3_aa: CASKRLLAGYTGELFF; v_call: TRBV5-1; j_call: TRBJ2-2
cdr3_aa: CASSLEGSGRRDDNEQFF; v_call: TRBV7-9; j_call: TRBJ2-1
cdr3_aa: CSARPSGPDLEQFF; v_call: TRBV20-1; j_call: TRBJ2-1
cdr3_aa: CASSSRADEQFF; v_call: TRBV12-3/TRBV12-4; j_call: TRBJ2-1
cdr3_aa: CASSYGSTSGIETQYF; v_call: TRBV5-1; j_call: TRBJ2-5
cdr3_aa: CASSPGAGGTEAFF; v_call: TRBV5-1; j_call: TRBJ1-1
cdr3_aa: CASSLGVTRRRDTQYF; v_call: TRBV7-9; j_call: TRBJ2-3
cdr3_aa: CASSGRGETQYF; v_call: TRBV5-6; j_call: TRBJ2-5
cdr3_aa: CASSPRQRSGNTIYF; v_call: TRBV19; j_call: TRBJ1-3
cdr3_aa: CASSLGTSGTHEQYF; v_call: TRBV27; j_call: TRBJ2-7
cdr3_aa: CSVEARSGGVIGELFF; v_call: TRBV29-1; j_call: TRBJ2-2
cdr3_aa: CASSLRRDRGYQPQHF; v_call: TRBV7-8; j_call: TRBJ1-5
cdr3_aa: CASSLNAGGLDTQYF; v_call: TRBV28; j_call: TRBJ2-3
cdr3_aa: CASSLPPSPNTGELFF; v_call: TRBV7-8; j_call: TRBJ2-2
cdr3_aa: CASSYHKTKNIQYF; v_call: TRBV6-5; j_call: TRBJ2-4
cdr3_aa: CASRTGALYEQYF; v_call: TRBV5-1; j_call: TRBJ2-7
cdr3_aa: CATSRDAGVRSDTQYF; v_call: TRBV15; j_call: TRBJ2-3
cdr3_aa: CASSGWTSGSQFF; v_call: TRBV25-1; j_call: TRBJ2-1
cdr3_aa: CASSPQTGMNTEAFF; v_call: TRBV7-2; j_call: TRBJ1-1
cdr3_aa: CASSLSRRGRKTFF; v_call: TRBV12-3/TRBV12-4; j_call: TRBJ1-1
cdr3_aa: CASSQGHNYGYTF; v_call: TRBV18; j_call: TRBJ1-2
cdr3_aa: CASSIQFGEAFF; v_call: TRBV19; j_call: TRBJ1-1
cdr3_aa: CASTAGTEAFF; v_call: TRBV19; j_call: TRBJ1-1
cdr3_aa: CASQLGTGSYEQYF; v_call: TRBV5-1; j_call: TRBJ2-7
cdr3_aa: CATNRQADEKLFF; v_call: TRBV15; j_call: TRBJ1-4
cdr3_aa: CASSWVGRGNQPQHF; v_call: TRBV12-3/TRBV12-4; j_call: TRBJ1-5
cdr3_aa: CAISGTGGNIQYF; v_call: TRBV10-3; j_call: TRBJ2-4
cdr3_aa: CSARIPGVAEAFF; v_call: TRBV20-1; j_call: TRBJ1-1
cdr3_aa: CASSLTGGWDEQFF; v_call: TRBV14; j_call: TRBJ2-1
cdr3_aa: CASLGEGGTEAFF; v_call: TRBV4-2; j_call: TRBJ1-1
cdr3_aa: CASSLGLAGVSGQYF; v_call: TRBV11-2; j_call: TRBJ2-7
cdr3_aa: CAISDWGTQYF; v_call: TRBV10-3; j_call: TRBJ2-5
cdr3_aa: CASSLQGGETQYF; v_call: TRBV5-1; j_call: TRBJ2-5
cdr3_aa: CASNSVRGSYEQYF; v_call: TRBV7-8; j_call: TRBJ2-7
cdr3_aa: CASSSLAGLSSYNEQFF; v_call: TRBV12-3/TRBV12-4; j_call: TRBJ2-1
cdr3_aa: CASRIREGIGNQPQHF; v_call: TRBV4-1; j_call: TRBJ1-5
cdr3_aa: CSAKTAADMQFF; v_call: TRBV20-1; j_call: TRBJ2-1
cdr3_aa: CASSLAFGRGLVDTQYF; v_call: TRBV5-1; j_call: TRBJ2-3
cdr3_aa: CASSPSVEGGANVLTF; v_call: TRBV4-2; j_call: TRBJ2-6